A selection of T cell receptor beta chains follows, all from one sample in a study of blood T cell repertoires in COVID-19. This table comes from immunoSEQ multiplex PCR, and its TCRdb copy is limited to in-frame clones, with some not included. The table records fewer than 350,000 clones, about nine tenths of them present only once. Sequenced material: peripheral blood. The receptors were gathered from a woman in her 30s with COVID-19, enrolled during active disease. Both conserved end residues are part of each CDR3. D genes are given only for firm matches. Size is omitted from some rows. Given values are once, few, many or a class for expanded clones.

CDR3 protein: CAGERGQNTGELFF; CDR3 DNA: TGTGCCGGTGAGCGGGGGCAGAACACCGGGGAGCTGTTTTTT; D gene: TRBD2; clone size: .; J gene: TRBJ2-2; V gene: TRBV7-9
CDR3 protein: CAWRTSGITYEQYF; CDR3 DNA: TGTGCCTGGAGGACTAGCGGGATTACCTACGAGCAGTACTTC; D gene: TRBD2; clone size: .; J gene: TRBJ2-7; V gene: TRBV30
CDR3 protein: CASSGSVGPSYEQYF; CDR3 DNA: TGTGCCAGCAGCGGTTCCGTGGGGCCCTCTTACGAGCAGTACTTC; D gene: .; clone size: .; J gene: TRBJ2-7; V gene: TRBV9
CDR3 protein: CASSAITGSGEQYF; CDR3 DNA: TGTGCCAGCAGCGCGATTACAGGGTCGGGCGAGCAGTACTTC; D gene: .; clone size: .; J gene: TRBJ2-7; V gene: TRBV2
CDR3 protein: CASSKDRGQETQYF; CDR3 DNA: TGTGCCAGCAGTAAGGACAGGGGGCAAGAGACCCAGTACTTC; D gene: TRBD1; clone size: .; J gene: TRBJ2-5; V gene: TRBV28
CDR3 protein: CASSAGTFGTRNEQFF; CDR3 DNA: TGTGCCAGCAGCGCAGGGACTTTTGGAACACGCAATGAGCAGTTCTTC; D gene: .; clone size: .; J gene: TRBJ2-1; V gene: TRBV9
CDR3 protein: CASSFLDRANEKLFF; CDR3 DNA: TGTGCCAGCAGCTTCCTCGACAGGGCAAATGAAAAACTGTTTTTT; D gene: TRBD1; clone size: .; J gene: TRBJ1-4; V gene: TRBV14
CDR3 protein: CASSRIGSEQYF; CDR3 DNA: TGCGCCAGCAGCCGCATTGGGAGCGAGCAGTACTTC; D gene: .; clone size: .; J gene: TRBJ2-7; V gene: TRBV5-1
CDR3 protein: CASSEALRASGSRRYNEQFF; CDR3 DNA: TGTGCCAGCAGTGAAGCGCTTAGGGCTAGCGGGAGCCGGCGCTACAATGAGCAGTTCTTC; D gene: TRBD2; clone size: .; J gene: TRBJ2-1; V gene: TRBV2
CDR3 protein: CASSLRQGAVTGELFF; CDR3 DNA: TGTGCCAGCAGCCTTAGACAGGGGGCAGTAACCGGGGAGCTGTTTTTT; D gene: TRBD1; clone size: once; J gene: TRBJ2-2; V gene: TRBV7-6
CDR3 protein: CASSQRTGEGTDTQYF; CDR3 DNA: TGTGCCAGCAGCCAGAGGACAGGGGAGGGCACAGATACGCAGTATTTT; D gene: TRBD1; clone size: .; J gene: TRBJ2-3; V gene: TRBV13
CDR3 protein: CASSQEQGRADTQYF; CDR3 DNA: TGCGCCAGCAGCCAAGAACAGGGAAGAGCAGATACGCAGTATTTT; D gene: .; clone size: .; J gene: TRBJ2-3; V gene: TRBV4-3
CDR3 protein: CASSVGTSGDTDTQYF; CDR3 DNA: TGTGCCAGCAGTGTGGGAACTAGCGGAGATACAGATACGCAGTATTTT; D gene: TRBD2; clone size: .; J gene: TRBJ2-3; V gene: TRBV6-6
CDR3 protein: CASGPGQGGYGYTF; CDR3 DNA: TGTGCTAGTGGTCCCGGACAGGGGGGGTATGGCTACACCTTC; D gene: TRBD1; clone size: .; J gene: TRBJ1-2; V gene: TRBV12-5
CDR3 protein: CASTFGGGRADEQYF; CDR3 DNA: TGCGCCAGCACCTTTGGTGGCGGGAGGGCCGACGAGCAGTACTTC; D gene: TRBD2; clone size: .; J gene: TRBJ2-7; V gene: TRBV10-2
CDR3 protein: CASSPPPTAGADTQYF; CDR3 DNA: TGTGCCAGCAGCCCACCCCCCACCGCCGGGGCAGATACGCAGTATTTT; D gene: .; clone size: .; J gene: TRBJ2-3; V gene: TRBV5-4
CDR3 protein: CASSRAPILGANVLTF; CDR3 DNA: TGTGCCAGTAGCAGGGCCCCGATTCTGGGGGCCAACGTCCTGACTTTC; D gene: .; clone size: .; J gene: TRBJ2-6; V gene: TRBV19
CDR3 protein: CASRAAGDEKLFF; CDR3 DNA: TGTGCCAGCAGGGCGGCTGGCGATGAAAAACTGTTTTTT; D gene: .; clone size: .; J gene: TRBJ1-4; V gene: TRBV28
CDR3 protein: CASSVDVRVENEQFF; CDR3 DNA: TGTGCCAGCAGCGTAGATGTCAGGGTGGAAAATGAGCAGTTCTTC; D gene: .; clone size: .; J gene: TRBJ2-1; V gene: TRBV9
CDR3 protein: CASSLQGNYGYTF; CDR3 DNA: TGTGCCAGCAGTCTACAGGGAAACTATGGCTACACCTTC; D gene: .; clone size: .; J gene: TRBJ1-2; V gene: TRBV28
CDR3 protein: CASSFISGGKVNEQFF; CDR3 DNA: TGTGCCAGCAGTTTTATATCGGGAGGAAAGGTGAATGAGCAGTTCTTC; D gene: TRBD2; clone size: .; J gene: TRBJ2-1; V gene: TRBV6-2/TRBV6-3
CDR3 protein: CASSFSGRGQPQHF; CDR3 DNA: TGTGCCAGCAGTTTTTCGGGAAGAGGTCAGCCCCAGCATTTT; D gene: .; clone size: .; J gene: TRBJ1-5; V gene: TRBV27
CDR3 protein: CASATGSGNEKLFF; CDR3 DNA: TGTGCCAGCGCTACAGGGTCCGGCAATGAAAAACTGTTTTTT; D gene: .; clone size: .; J gene: TRBJ1-4; V gene: TRBV6-5
CDR3 protein: CASSVTGLGALYEQYF; CDR3 DNA: TGTGCCAGCAGCGTAACAGGGTTAGGGGCCCTCTACGAGCAGTACTTC; D gene: .; clone size: .; J gene: TRBJ2-7; V gene: TRBV5-4
CDR3 protein: CASSEDSGFGNTIYF; CDR3 DNA: TGTGCCAGCAGTGAAGATAGCGGGTTCGGAAACACCATATATTTT; D gene: .; clone size: .; J gene: TRBJ1-3; V gene: TRBV6-1
CDR3 protein: CASSYSNPGVGNEQYF; CDR3 DNA: TGTGCCAGCAGTTACTCGAATCCGGGAGTGGGGAACGAGCAGTACTTC; D gene: .; clone size: .; J gene: TRBJ2-7; V gene: TRBV6-2/TRBV6-3
CDR3 protein: CASSVTRYGYTF; CDR3 DNA: TGTGCCAGCAGTGTGACACGCTATGGCTACACCTTC; D gene: .; clone size: .; J gene: TRBJ1-2; V gene: TRBV2
CDR3 protein: CASSQDMGPSYEQYF; CDR3 DNA: TGCGCCAGCAGCCAAGATATGGGCCCGTCCTACGAGCAGTACTTC; D gene: .; clone size: once; J gene: TRBJ2-7; V gene: TRBV4-1
CDR3 protein: CASSSVGRVLRKANEKLFF; CDR3 DNA: TGTGCCAGCAGCTCCGTAGGTCGGGTACTCCGCAAGGCTAATGAAAAACTGTTTTTT; D gene: .; clone size: .; J gene: TRBJ1-4; V gene: TRBV7-6
CDR3 protein: CASSLAPGSTYEQYF; CDR3 DNA: TGTGCCAGCAGCTTAGCCCCGGGGAGTACCTACGAGCAGTACTTC; D gene: .; clone size: .; J gene: TRBJ2-7; V gene: TRBV7-2
CDR3 protein: CASSVRPNWNEQFF; CDR3 DNA: TGTGCCAGCAGCGTCCGTCCTAATTGGAATGAGCAGTTCTTC; D gene: .; clone size: .; J gene: TRBJ2-1; V gene: TRBV9
CDR3 protein: CASSLPPWQGVRETYQPQHF; CDR3 DNA: TGTGCCAGCAGCCTCCCCCCGTGGCAGGGCGTAAGAGAAACCTATCAGCCCCAGCATTTT; D gene: .; clone size: .; J gene: TRBJ1-5; V gene: TRBV7-8
CDR3 protein: CAWSVVRETQYF; CDR3 DNA: TGTGCCTGGAGTGTAGTGCGAGAGACCCAGTACTTC; D gene: .; clone size: .; J gene: TRBJ2-5; V gene: TRBV30
CDR3 protein: CSASLPGQMNSPLHF; CDR3 DNA: TGCAGTGCTAGTTTGCCCGGACAGATGAATTCACCCCTCCACTTT; D gene: .; clone size: .; J gene: TRBJ1-6; V gene: TRBV20-1
CDR3 protein: CASSQDSSYEQYF; CDR3 DNA: TGTGCCAGCAGCCAGGACAGTTCCTACGAGCAGTACTTC; D gene: .; clone size: .; J gene: TRBJ2-7; V gene: TRBV27
CDR3 protein: CASSFQGWTDTQYF; CDR3 DNA: TGTGCCAGCAGCTTCCAGGGGTGGACAGATACGCAGTATTTT; D gene: .; clone size: few; J gene: TRBJ2-3; V gene: TRBV7-9
CDR3 protein: CASSLAGLAGTRGTGELFF; CDR3 DNA: TGTGCCAGCAGTCTAGCGGGACTAGCGGGGACCCGGGGCACCGGGGAGCTGTTTTTT; D gene: TRBD2; clone size: .; J gene: TRBJ2-2; V gene: TRBV27
CDR3 protein: CASSQLRGQGTNEKLFF; CDR3 DNA: TGTGCCAGCAGCCAGCTTCGGGGACAGGGGACTAATGAAAAACTGTTTTTT; D gene: TRBD1; clone size: few; J gene: TRBJ1-4; V gene: TRBV4-2
CDR3 protein: CASSVRPGAGGYEQYF; CDR3 DNA: TGTGCCAGCAGCGTACGCCCGGGGGCGGGAGGCTACGAGCAGTACTTC; D gene: TRBD2; clone size: .; J gene: TRBJ2-7; V gene: TRBV9
CDR3 protein: CASSVGQGRNTEAFF; CDR3 DNA: TGTGCCAGCAGCGTCGGACAGGGCAGGAACACTGAAGCTTTCTTT; D gene: TRBD1; clone size: few; J gene: TRBJ1-1; V gene: TRBV7-8
CDR3 protein: CASSSPGLAGTYEQYF; CDR3 DNA: TGTGCCAGCAGCTCGCCGGGACTAGCGGGAACCTACGAGCAGTACTTC; D gene: TRBD2; clone size: .; J gene: TRBJ2-7; V gene: TRBV7-9
CDR3 protein: CAWSPQYNYGYTF; CDR3 DNA: TGTGCCTGGAGTCCCCAGTATAACTATGGCTACACCTTC; D gene: .; clone size: .; J gene: TRBJ1-2; V gene: TRBV30
CDR3 protein: CATSSGQGAGGDTQYF; CDR3 DNA: TGTGCCACCAGCAGTGGCCAGGGGGCAGGAGGAGATACGCAGTATTTT; D gene: TRBD1; clone size: .; J gene: TRBJ2-3; V gene: TRBV15
CDR3 protein: CASSMSTGRTQPQHF; CDR3 DNA: TGTGCCAGCAGCATGTCGACAGGGAGGACTCAGCCCCAGCATTTT; D gene: TRBD1; clone size: .; J gene: TRBJ1-5; V gene: TRBV7-9
CDR3 protein: CASRSPTRTAQETQYF; CDR3 DNA: TGTGCCAGCAGGTCCCCGACCCGGACAGCCCAAGAGACCCAGTACTTC; D gene: .; clone size: once; J gene: TRBJ2-5; V gene: TRBV28
CDR3 protein: CASSQFPAGEKLFF; CDR3 DNA: TGCGCCAGCAGCCAATTCCCGGCGGGCGAAAAACTGTTTTTT; D gene: .; clone size: once; J gene: TRBJ1-4; V gene: TRBV4-1
CDR3 protein: CAWTTGTGDEQYF; CDR3 DNA: TGTGCCTGGACCACCGGGACAGGGGACGAGCAGTACTTC; D gene: TRBD1; clone size: .; J gene: TRBJ2-7; V gene: TRBV30
CDR3 protein: CAISDIPNTEAFF; CDR3 DNA: TGTGCCATCAGTGACATCCCGAACACTGAAGCTTTCTTT; D gene: .; clone size: .; J gene: TRBJ1-1; V gene: TRBV10-3
CDR3 protein: CASSLGRTSVTTDTQYF; CDR3 DNA: TGTGCCAGCAGCTTAGGAAGGACTAGCGTGACCACAGATACGCAGTATTTT; D gene: TRBD2; clone size: .; J gene: TRBJ2-3; V gene: TRBV7-9